The 32 T cell receptor beta chains below all came from one sample that was sequenced in a study of PD-L1 blockade in urothelial cancer. The repertoire was sequenced with immunoSEQ multiplex PCR; TCRdb's copy has only in-frame clones and lacks some. The repertoire includes roughly 77,000 clones, around 83% of them detected once, and about 8.6% sits in the top ten. Indicated time point: pretreatment peripheral blood. The input for sequencing was PBMCs, taken around atezolizumab (anti-PD-L1) treatment. These receptors were taken from a woman between 70 and 85 years old with urothelial cancer.

This chain uses TRBV18 with TRBJ2-1; 9 nucleotides align to TRBD2. CDR1 and CDR2 (germline): KGHSH, LQKENI. The CDR3 totals 21 residues. The ends lost 0 bases at V and 1 base at J; junction bases unmatched: 16. CDR3 DNA: TGTGCCAGCTCACCACCTACTAGCGGGCCATCCTGGAGTCGTTCCTACAATGAGCAGTTCTTC. Translated, it gives CASSPPTSGPSWSRSYNEQFF.

This clone appeared a single time. The chain combines TRBV6-1 with TRBJ2-1; 9 bases are shared with TRBD1. The CDR3 is 14 amino acids. Unmatched junction bases numbered 6, after V lost 5 bases and J lost 7 bases. Germline CDR1 is MNHNS and CDR2 is SASEGT. The CDR3 region is CASSPRTGDNEQFF. In DNA, the CDR3 is TGTGCCAGCAGTCCCAGGACAGGGGATAATGAGCAGTTCTTC.

This clone was detected only once. The DNA of the CDR3 is TGTGCCAGTATAAAGGCAGAGGATCATCAGCCCCAGCATTTT. As protein: CASIKAEDHQPQHF. The V call is TRBV19, the J call TRBJ1-5; D unclear. V lost 7 bases, J lost 5 bases, and 15 bases lay in between. CDR1 and CDR2 (germline): LNHDA, SQIVND (reference sequence). The CDR3 is 14 amino acids.

This chain links TRBV7-2 with TRBJ2-7; tentatively, D is TRBD2 (6 bases). Trimming shortened V by 5 bases and J by 2 bases, and 13 bases separated the two germline ends. Germline V gene lookup returns CDR1 SGHTA and CDR2 FQGNSA. The CDR3 runs 14 residues. The CDR3 DNA reads as TGTGCCAGCAGCGTAGGTGGAGGGGCCTACGAGCAGTACTTC. Protein: CASSVGGGAYEQYF.

This chain connects TRBV2 to TRBJ1-4; TRBD1 matches 8 bases. Germline V CDR1 and CDR2: SNHLY, FYNNEI. The CDR3 is 17 amino acids. V dropped 5 bases and J dropped 3; count of bases not matched to a gene: 11. The CDR3, as DNA: TGTGCCAGCAGTCGGCAGGGGGCTTTTGGAGCTAATGAAAAACTGTTTTTT. Translating gives CASSRQGAFGANEKLFF.

The V and J genes are TRBV10-3 and TRBJ1-1; perhaps TRBD1 as D (6 bases). The germline V and J ends were trimmed by 10 bases and 0 bases, with 12 bases remaining between them. The length of the CDR3 is 13 residues. Germline CDR1 is ENHRY and CDR2 is SYGVKD. The CDR3 region is CATRWGLNTEAFF. The DNA of the CDR3 is TGTGCCACCCGTTGGGGGCTGAACACTGAAGCTTTCTTT.

This clone was counted a single time. This rearrangement joins TRBV6-6 to TRBJ2-1; tentative D call: TRBD2 (6 bases). CDR3 length: 16 residues. Per germline, CDR1 MNHNY and CDR2 SVGAGI (reference sequence). Trimming pared 0 bases from V and 2 bases from J, leaving 11 bases between. CDR3 in DNA: TGTGCCAGCAGTTACTCGGCGGGGCTAGCCTACAATGAGCAGTTCTTC. Amino acids: CASSYSAGLAYNEQFF.

This clone was observed a single time. V usage is TRBV18 and J usage is TRBJ2-2, with 11 positions matching TRBD1. Looked up from germline, CDR1 is KGHSH and CDR2 is LQKENI. This CDR3 contains 16 residues. V lost 0 bases, J lost 4 bases, and 1 base stayed unmatched. The CDR3 spells CASSPPGTGGTGELFF. The DNA for the CDR3 is TGTGCCAGCTCACCACCCGGGACAGGGGGCACCGGGGAGCTGTTTTTT.

The rearrangement joins TRBV5-4 to TRBJ2-7, with TRBD2 matching over 8 bases. The CDR3 length is 15 residues. Germline V lookup: CDR1 SGHNT, CDR2 YYREEE (reference sequence). V lost 4 bases and J lost 5; bases outside the gene matches: 11. The CDR3 coding sequence is TGTGCCAGCAGCCCACAGCGGGGGCTCAGCCACGAGCAGTACTTC. Protein product: CASSPQRGLSHEQYF.

The CDR3 DNA sequence: TGTGCCAGTAGTATAGATGCTGGGGGGACTAACTACGAGCAGTACTTC. It translates to CASSIDAGGTNYEQYF. The chain employs TRBV19 and TRBJ2-7; 7 positions match TRBD2. Germline CDR1 LNHDA, CDR2 SQIVND (reference sequence). The J segment lost 3 bases and the V segment lost 0 bases, leaving 8 bases of the junction unmatched. The CDR3 spans 16 residues.

The chain couples TRBV5-1 to TRBJ2-5; TRBD1 aligns across 9 bases. This CDR3 is 18 amino acids long. V shed 4 bases and J 5 bases; nucleotides not matched to a gene: 18. In germline, CDR1 is SGHRS, CDR2 YFSETQ. The CDR3: CASSGRRTGERNRETQYF. In DNA form, the CDR3 reads TGCGCCAGCAGCGGACGACGGACAGGGGAACGAAATCGGGAGACCCAGTACTTC.

V gene TRBV10-1 combines with J gene TRBJ2-7, with 7 bases lining up with TRBD1. This CDR3 has 14 amino acids. Trimming removed 5 bases from V and 2 bases from J; junction bases left unmatched: 6. CDR1 WNHNN and CDR2 SYGVQD come from the germline V gene (reference sequence). CDR3 nucleotide sequence: TGCGCCAGCAGTCCTCTCGACAGGGCCTACGAGCAGTACTTC. Its protein is CASSPLDRAYEQYF.

The genes are TRBV9 and TRBJ1-2; tentative D call: TRBD1 (5 bases). Germline loops: CDR1 SGDLS, CDR2 YYNGEE. The CDR3 loop spans 15 amino acids. The V gene lost 3 bases and the J gene lost 4 bases, with 16 bases spanning the gap. This CDR3 is CASSGDRIGSYGYTF. CDR3 nucleotides: TGTGCCAGCAGCGGCGACAGAATCGGGAGCTATGGCTACACCTTC.

The chain carries TRBV9 and TRBJ2-3; 10 bases map to TRBD2. The J segment lost 6 bases and the V segment lost 1 base, leaving 5 bases of the junction unmatched. Germline-derived CDR1 and CDR2 are SGDLS and YYNGEE. This CDR3 has 15 residues. The CDR3 reads CASSVTSGGADTQYF. CDR3 nucleotides: TGTGCCAGCAGCGTAACCAGCGGGGGGGCGGATACGCAGTATTTT.

CDR3 sequence (DNA): TGCGCCAGCAGCCAACTAGCGGGAGGGAGAGGGCAAGAGACCCAGTACTTC. Residues: CASSQLAGGRGQETQYF. The rearrangement links TRBV4-1 to TRBJ2-5; 12 bases line up with TRBD2. V was clipped by 2 bases and J by 2 bases; unmatched bases: 6. The CDR3 is 17 amino acids. The germline V gene encodes CDR1 MGHRA and CDR2 YSYEKL.

With regard to this clone: One end of the junction varies from germline; a read error may be responsible. This chain joins TRBV28 and TRBJ2-7; TRBD2 aligns across 9 bases. Germline CDR1 and CDR2: MDHEN and SYDVKM. This CDR3 contains 15 residues. The CDR3 protein is CATSWRGGRAREQYF. The CDR3 nucleotides read TGTGCCACCAGTTGGAGGGGCGGGAGGGCCCGGGAGCAGTACTTC.

The chain is built from TRBV5-1 and TRBJ1-3; TRBD1 agrees at 7 bases. Germline V gene lookup returns CDR1 SGHRS and CDR2 YFSETQ. This CDR3 has 14 amino acids. V gave up 0 bases and J gave up 4 bases; unmatched junction bases: 1. CDR3: CASSLGQGGNTIYF. CDR3 coding DNA: TGCGCCAGCAGCTTGGGACAGGGAGGAAACACCATATATTTT.

The table lists this clone with a count of one. The genes are TRBV13 and TRBJ2-5; D possibly corresponds to TRBD1 (6 bases). Germline lookup yields CDR1 PRHDT and CDR2 FYEKMQ (reference sequence). The CDR3 runs 13 residues. Trimming cost V 5 bases and J 5 bases, with 12 bases left between them. This chain's CDR3 is CASSTGFGETQYF. The DNA for the CDR3 is TGTGCCAGCAGCACAGGGTTCGGGGAGACCCAGTACTTC. Full variable domain (missing parts from reference TRBV13 and TRBJ2-5): AAGVIQSPRHLIKEKRETATLKCYPIPRHDTVYWYQQGPGQDPQFLISFYEKMQSDKGSIPDRFSAQQFSDYHSELNMSSLELGDSALYFCASSTGFGETQYFGPGTRLLVL.

This clone is a singleton in its sample. The chain has TRBV28 and TRBJ1-2, with 8 bases fitting TRBD1. J lost 7 bases, V lost 6 bases, and 7 bases had no gene match. The CDR3 extends over 13 amino acids. Germline CDR1 is MDHEN and CDR2 is SYDVKM. CDR3 sequence (DNA): TGTGCCAGCAGCGGGACAGGAAAAAGTGGCTACACCTTC. Protein product: CASSGTGKSGYTF.

DNA for the CDR3: TGTGCCAGCAGTCCCCTTTTCCCCCTTTACGAGCAGTACTTC. Translation gives CASSPLFPLYEQYF. The chain combines TRBV28 with TRBJ2-7; D is undetermined. V lost 5 bases and J lost 4, with 15 bases in between. The CDR3 runs to 14 residues. CDR1 is MDHEN, CDR2 SYDVKM, per germline.

V usage is TRBV5-1 and J usage is TRBJ2-7; D gene ambiguous. Germline V gene data show CDR1 as SGHRS and CDR2 as YFSETQ. V lost 0 bases and J lost 2, with 9 bases in between. This CDR3 contains 14 residues. CDR3 nucleotides: TGCGCCAGCAGCTTGGAGGCAGGTCCCTACGAGCAGTACTTC. This codes for CASSLEAGPYEQYF. Filled out from reference TRBV5-1 and TRBJ2-7, the complete variable domain reads KAGVTQTPRYLIKTRGQQVTLSCSPISGHRSVSWYQQTPGQGLQFLFEYFSETQRNKGNFPGRFSGRQFSNSRSEMNVSTLELGDSALYLCASSLEAGPYEQYFGPGTRLTVT.

The gene calls are TRBV2 and TRBJ2-3; the D gene is possibly TRBD1 (6 bases). The CDR3 is made up of 13 amino acids. V gave up 5 bases and J gave up 3 bases, with 9 bases separating them. Germline loops: CDR1 SNHLY, CDR2 FYNNEI. CDR3 nucleotide sequence: TGTGCCAGCAGTCCAAGGGGGACAGATACGCAGTATTTT. It yields the protein CASSPRGTDTQYF.

The chain has TRBV27 and TRBJ1-1; TRBD1 might be the D (5 bases). The CDR3 runs 15 residues. Trimming took 5 bases from V and 1 from J, leaving 14 bases between them. The germline CDR1 and CDR2 sequences are MNHEY and SMNVEV (reference sequence). The CDR3 loop reads CASSRNRTPNTEAFF. The CDR3 region has the DNA TGTGCCAGCAGTCGCAATCGGACACCGAACACTGAAGCTTTCTTT.

The J gene is TRBJ2-7, the V gene TRBV29-1; 10 positions match TRBD1. Germline lookup yields CDR1 SQVTM and CDR2 ANQGSEA. J gave up 1 base and V 5 bases, and 2 bases lay outside the gene matches. This CDR3 is 13 amino acids long. The CDR3 DNA sequence: TGCAGCGTTACGGGACAGGGGTCCTACGAGCAGTACTTC. Encoded protein: CSVTGQGSYEQYF.

Only a few counts were recorded for this clone. V is TRBV11-2 and J is TRBJ2-1, with D perhaps TRBD2 (7 bases). The length of the CDR3 is 15 residues. Germline V gene data show CDR1 as SGHAT and CDR2 as FQNNGV. Trimming removed 4 bases at V and 3 bases at J, with 13 bases between. The CDR3 nucleotides read TGTGCCAGCAGCTGGCGGAGGGGGGGCTACAATGAGCAGTTCTTC. This codes for CASSWRRGGYNEQFF.

The chain has TRBV5-4 and TRBJ2-3, with D possibly TRBD1 on 6 matching bases. V lost 3 bases, J lost 0 bases, and 8 bases lay in between. This CDR3 has 14 residues. Germline V gene data show CDR1 as SGHNT and CDR2 as YYREEE (reference sequence). Here the CDR3 DNA reads TGTGCCAGCAGCTACGGACAGAGCACAGATACGCAGTATTTT. Residues: CASSYGQSTDTQYF.

The gene calls are TRBV27 and TRBJ2-2, with 13 positions matching TRBD2. Trimming at V came to 6 bases and at J to 4 bases, leaving 8 bases not matched to a gene. Germline loops: CDR1 MNHEY, CDR2 SMNVEV (reference sequence). The CDR3 has 17 residues. CDR3 sequence reads: CASRNRGLAGATGELFF. In DNA form, the CDR3 reads TGTGCCAGCAGGAACCGTGGACTAGCGGGGGCCACCGGGGAGCTGTTTTTT.

J is TRBJ1-1 and V is TRBV5-1, with TRBD1 as a possible D gene (5 bases). This CDR3 comprises 13 residues. The germline V and J ends were trimmed by 5 bases and 7 bases, with 15 bases remaining between them. Germline-derived CDR1 and CDR2 are SGHRS and YFSETQ. As DNA, the CDR3 is TGCGCCAGCAGGAGGTTTAGGGGTGATGAAGCTTTCTTT. It specifies CASRRFRGDEAFF.

The chain uses TRBV10-3 and TRBJ1-3, with a weak D call TRBD1 (6 bases). V lost 2 bases, J lost 0 bases, and 11 bases lay in between. CDR1 is ENHRY, CDR2 SYGVKD, per germline. The CDR3 is made up of 16 amino acids. The CDR3 is CAISEAGGSSGNTIYF. CDR3 bases: TGTGCCATCAGTGAGGCGGGGGGCAGCTCTGGAAACACCATATATTTT.

The rearrangement links TRBV5-1 to TRBJ2-2; 10 bases match TRBD2. Per germline, CDR1 SGHRS and CDR2 YFSETQ. CDR3 length: 15 amino acids. The ends lost 3 bases at V and 4 bases at J; junction bases unmatched: 3. CDR3 coding DNA: TGCGCCAGCAGCTCTACTAGCGGGATCACCGGGGAGCTGTTTTTT. Amino acid sequence: CASSSTSGITGELFF.

The chain has TRBV2 and TRBJ2-1; D unresolved. This CDR3 spans 14 amino acids. CDR1 is SNHLY, CDR2 FYNNEI, per germline. Trimming took 3 bases from V and 5 from J, leaving 11 bases between them. For the CDR3, the DNA is TGTGCCAGCAGTGACGGTTGGGCCAACAATGAGCAGTTCTTC. It encodes CASSDGWANNEQFF. The variable domain in full, completed from reference TRBV2 and TRBJ2-1, reads EPEVTQTPSHQVTQMGQEVILRCVPISNHLYFYWYRQILGQKVEFLVSFYNNEISEKSEIFDDQFSVERPDGSNFTLKIRSTKLEDSAMYFCASSDGWANNEQFFGPGTRLTVL.

The CDR3 DNA reads as TGTGCCAGCAGTCGGACAGATTTTAACTATGGCTACACCTTC. The encoded protein is CASSRTDFNYGYTF. This chain links TRBV28 with TRBJ1-2; D is possibly TRBD1 (6 bases). Trimming took off 5 bases at V and 1 base at J, with 11 bases between the two ends. The CDR3 extends over 14 amino acids. The germline CDR1 and CDR2 sequences are MDHEN and SYDVKM.